The 5 T cell receptor beta chains in this list originate from one sample, sequenced in a study of blood T cell repertoires in COVID-19. Only in-frame clones appear in the TCRdb table, and some are missing; sequencing was by immunoSEQ multiplex PCR. Of 150,000 to 160,000 clones in the sample, roughly 80% are singletons; the top ten hold 9% to 13%. What was sequenced was peripheral blood. The receptors derive from a woman in her fifties or sixties with COVID-19, enrolled during active disease.

J is TRBJ2-2 and V is TRBV6-5; TRBD2 matches at 11 bases. The CDR3 runs 15 residues. The V and J ends lost 6 bases and 1 base, in that order; junction bases with no gene match: 1. Germline-derived CDR1 and CDR2 are MNHEY and SVGAGI. This CDR3 reads CASSLAGGNTGELFF. The CDR3, as DNA: TGTGCCAGCAGCCTAGCGGGGGGGAACACCGGGGAGCTGTTTTTT.

The chain is built from TRBV27 and TRBJ2-3; a possible D gene is TRBD2 (5 bases). V shed 6 bases and J shed 3 bases, with 10 bases lying between them. CDR3 length: 13 amino acids. Germline-derived CDR1 and CDR2 are MNHEY and SMNVEV (reference sequence). The CDR3 reads CASRPPGTDTQYF. The CDR3 DNA follows: TGTGCCAGCAGGCCCCCGGGAACAGATACGCAGTATTTT.

The rearrangement joins TRBV18 to TRBJ1-6; 8 positions match TRBD1. V shed 3 bases and J 10 bases; nucleotides not matched to a gene: 5. The CDR3 is 14 amino acids. The V gene's germline CDR1 is KGHSH and CDR2 LQKENI. The CDR3 region has the DNA TGTGCCAGCTCACCGACAGGGGAGAGGTCACCCCTCCACTTT. It specifies CASSPTGERSPLHF.

As regards this clone: Additional DNA sequences in this sample encode the identical CDR3. The chain carries TRBV5-1 and TRBJ1-1; no reliable D call. Trimming shortened V by 1 base and J by 2 bases, and 9 bases separated the two germline ends. This CDR3 contains 14 residues. Germline assignment: CDR1 SGHRS and CDR2 YFSETQ. The CDR3 spells CASSLSGGNTEAFF. CDR3 DNA: TGCGCCAGCAGCTTGAGTGGCGGAAACACTGAAGCTTTCTTT.

This clone showed up just a few times. This chain links TRBV27 with TRBJ2-2, with TRBD1 as a possible D gene (7 bases). The V and J ends lost 8 bases and 7 bases respectively, with 20 bases between them. The V gene's germline CDR1 is MNHEY and CDR2 SMNVEV (reference sequence). This CDR3 contains 15 residues. The CDR3 DNA is TGTGCCAGCCGTAGCCAATCAGGGGGAGGCGGGGAGCTGTTTTTT. Protein product: CASRSQSGGGGELFF.